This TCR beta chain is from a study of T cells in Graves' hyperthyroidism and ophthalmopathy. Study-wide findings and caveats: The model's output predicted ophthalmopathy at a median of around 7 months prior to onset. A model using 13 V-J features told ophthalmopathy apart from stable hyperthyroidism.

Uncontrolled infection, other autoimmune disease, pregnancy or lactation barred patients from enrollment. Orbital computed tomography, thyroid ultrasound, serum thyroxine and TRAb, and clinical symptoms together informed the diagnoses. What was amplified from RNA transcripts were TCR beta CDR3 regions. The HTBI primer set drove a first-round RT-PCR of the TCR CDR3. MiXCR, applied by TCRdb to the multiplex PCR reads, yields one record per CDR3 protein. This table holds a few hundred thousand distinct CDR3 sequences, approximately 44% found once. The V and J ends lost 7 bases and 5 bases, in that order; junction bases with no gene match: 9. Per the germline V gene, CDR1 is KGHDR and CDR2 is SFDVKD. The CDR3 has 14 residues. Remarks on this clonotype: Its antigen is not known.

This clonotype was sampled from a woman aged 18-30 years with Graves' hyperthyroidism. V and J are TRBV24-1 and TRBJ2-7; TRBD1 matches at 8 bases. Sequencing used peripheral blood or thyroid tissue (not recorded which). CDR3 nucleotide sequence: TGTGCCACCAGCGGTGGACAGGGCTTCGACGAGCAGTACTTC. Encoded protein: CATSGGQGFDEQYF.